This TCR beta chain was identified during a study of spatial heterogeneity in lung cancer. As for the study in general: The cohort: 65 to 80 early-stage, untreated non-small cell lung cancer patients. Among detected sequences, beta-chain ones consistently exceeded alpha-chain ones in number. PBMC collected at follow-up were sequenced when available, a median of about 2 years after resection.

This clonotype was detected many times. Each molecule of TCR cDNA was tagged with one unique molecular identifier. TCRdb processed the 5' RACE reads anew with MiXCR; each CDR3 protein has one entry. The sample comprises 15,000 to 20,000 distinct CDR3 sequences, just under 6.5% of which are singletons, and under 30% rests with the top ten. Time point specified: blood at routine non-recurrence follow-up after resection. Trimming shortened V by 0 bases and J by 0 bases, and 19 bases separated the two germline ends. The CDR3 has 20 residues. Germline V gene lookup returns CDR1 SGHKS and CDR2 YYEKEE (reference sequence).

The J gene is TRBJ2-6, the V gene TRBV5-5, with D hard to call. The source material was PBMCs, sampled at follow-up. This TCR was sampled from a male donor with early-stage non-small cell lung cancer. CDR3 loop: CASSLDALWGSPSGANVLTF. Here the CDR3 DNA reads TGTGCCAGCAGCTTGGATGCTTTGTGGGGTAGCCCCTCTGGGGCCAACGTCCTGACTTTC.